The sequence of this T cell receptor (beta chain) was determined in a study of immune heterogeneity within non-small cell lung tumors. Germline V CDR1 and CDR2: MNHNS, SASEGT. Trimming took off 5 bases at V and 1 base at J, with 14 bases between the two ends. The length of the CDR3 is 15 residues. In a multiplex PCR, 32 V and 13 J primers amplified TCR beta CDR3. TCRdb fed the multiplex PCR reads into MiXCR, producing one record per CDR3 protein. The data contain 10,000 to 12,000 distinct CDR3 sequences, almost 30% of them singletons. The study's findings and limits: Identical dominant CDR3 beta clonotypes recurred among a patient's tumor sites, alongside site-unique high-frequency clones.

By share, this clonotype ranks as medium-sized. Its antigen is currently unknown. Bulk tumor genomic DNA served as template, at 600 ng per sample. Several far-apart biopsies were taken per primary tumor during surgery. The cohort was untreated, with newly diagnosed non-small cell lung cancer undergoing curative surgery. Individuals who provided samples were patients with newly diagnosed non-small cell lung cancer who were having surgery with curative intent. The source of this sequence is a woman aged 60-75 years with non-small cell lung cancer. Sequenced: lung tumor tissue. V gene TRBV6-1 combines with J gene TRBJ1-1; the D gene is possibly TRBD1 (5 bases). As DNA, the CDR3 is TGTGCCAGCAGTTACGATTTTAGGGGGAACACTGAAGCTTTCTTT. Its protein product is CASSYDFRGNTEAFF.